These 28 T cell receptor beta chains share one sample of origin, sequenced in a study of blood T cell repertoires in COVID-19. Assay used: immunoSEQ multiplex PCR; TCRdb lists only in-frame clones, some missing. This sample has 70,000 to 95,000 clones, with 90% to 95% found just once. The sample taken for sequencing was peripheral blood. All receptors come from a man aged 45-65 years with COVID-19, enrolled during active disease.

The chain recombines TRBV28 with TRBJ2-1; a possible D gene is TRBD1 (5 bases). V lost 2 bases and J 4 bases, leaving 15 bases between the germline ends. Germline CDR1 MDHEN, CDR2 SYDVKM. There are 16 residues in the CDR3. CDR3 DNA sequence: TGTGCCAGCAGTTTAATAGAGACAGCACCATACAATGAGCAGTTCTTC. It yields the protein CASSLIETAPYNEQFF.

The gene calls are TRBV28 and TRBJ2-7, with a weak D call TRBD1 (5 bases). The CDR3 is 11 amino acids. V was pared by 6 bases and J by 5 bases, with 8 bases between. Germline loops: CDR1 MDHEN, CDR2 SYDVKM. This chain's CDR3 is CASSKGDEQYF. CDR3 sequence (DNA): TGTGCCAGCAGCAAAGGGGACGAGCAGTACTTC.

In its sample, this clone was seen once. The chain has TRBV7-9 and TRBJ1-1, with TRBD1 as a possible D gene (6 bases). CDR1 is SEHNR and CDR2 is FQNEAQ in the germline V gene (reference sequence). The V end lost 5 bases, the J end lost 0 bases, and 13 bases lay between the germline ends. This CDR3 region has 15 residues. The CDR3 bases are TGTGCCAGCAGCGCGGAGACAGGACTGAACACTGAAGCTTTCTTT. Translation: CASSAETGLNTEAFF.

The chain is built from TRBV6-6 and TRBJ2-1, with 7 positions matching TRBD2. V shed 0 bases, J shed 9 bases, and the junction held 5 bases outside the gene matches. Looked up from germline, CDR1 is MNHNY and CDR2 is SVGAGI (reference sequence). The CDR3 runs to 14 residues. CDR3 nucleotide sequence: TGTGCCAGCAGTTACTCGACTAGCCGAGGTGAGCAGTTCTTC. This gives the protein CASSYSTSRGEQFF.

This sequence joins TRBV6-5 and TRBJ2-5; D gene unclear. In germline, CDR1 is MNHEY, CDR2 SVGAGI. Trimming cost V 11 bases and J 2 bases, with 6 bases left between them. There are 10 residues in the CDR3. The CDR3 nucleotides are TGTGCCTCAGGTCAAGAGACCCAGTACTTC. Translating it yields CASGQETQYF.

The table lists this clone with a few counts. The chain employs TRBV5-4 and TRBJ2-1; weak D call: TRBD2 (6 bases). Germline V CDR1 and CDR2: SGHNT, YYREEE (reference sequence). V was shortened by 6 bases and J by 1 base, with 8 bases between the two germline ends. The CDR3 sequence is 13 residues long. CDR3 bases: TGTGCCAGCACCGGGAGTTCCTACAATGAGCAGTTCTTC. Its translation: CASTGSSYNEQFF.

This sequence joins TRBV19 and TRBJ2-7, with D maybe TRBD2 (5 bases). V shed 8 bases and J shed 5 bases, with 22 bases lying between them. The CDR3 has 15 amino acids. Per the germline V gene, CDR1 is LNHDA and CDR2 is SQIVND (reference sequence). DNA of the CDR3: TGTGCCAGTCGGGCGGGTCTAGCATCTTCAAACGAGCAGTACTTC. This codes for CASRAGLASSNEQYF.

The chain employs TRBV7-6 and TRBJ2-1, with 8 bases identical to TRBD2. The CDR3 spans 17 residues. The ends lost 2 bases at V and 0 bases at J; junction bases unmatched: 6. Germline V lookup: CDR1 SGHVS, CDR2 FNYEAQ. CDR3 sequence reads: CASSLIRGTSSYNEQFF. Written as DNA, the CDR3 is TGTGCCAGCAGCTTAATTAGGGGGACTAGCTCCTACAATGAGCAGTTCTTC.

V gene TRBV4-1 combines with J gene TRBJ2-6; 9 bases are a match to TRBD1. The CDR3 has 18 amino acids. The V gene end was trimmed by 4 bases and the J gene end by 0 bases; junction bases not matched to a gene: 7. Germline lookup yields CDR1 MGHRA and CDR2 YSYEKL. The CDR3 here is CASSPGQGPISGANVLTF. The CDR3 DNA follows: TGCGCCAGCAGCCCCGGACAGGGGCCGATCTCTGGGGCCAACGTCCTGACTTTC.

This chain uses TRBV29-1 with TRBJ2-5, with D maybe TRBD1 (5 bases). The V gene lost 7 bases and the J gene lost 4 bases, with 13 bases spanning the gap. Germline V gene data show CDR1 as SQVTM and CDR2 as ANQGSEA. The CDR3 consists of 12 residues. CDR3 in amino acids: CSGARQGETQYF. CDR3 DNA: TGCAGCGGAGCACGGCAGGGAGAGACCCAGTACTTC.

V and J are TRBV6-6 and TRBJ1-2; no clear D. Looked up from germline, CDR1 is MNHNY and CDR2 is SVGAGI (reference sequence). The length of the CDR3 is 11 residues. Trimming left V 2 bases short and J 8 bases short, with 6 bases between. The CDR3 DNA is TGTGCCAGCAGTTACGGGAGCGGCTACACCTTC. Translating it yields CASSYGSGYTF.

The chain couples TRBV25-1 to TRBJ2-5, with 7 bases that match TRBD2. Trimming at V came to 6 bases and at J to 5 bases, leaving 6 bases not matched to a gene. This CDR3 is built from 13 residues. Germline CDR1 and CDR2: MGHDK and SYGVNS. The CDR3 loop is CASRGGPVETQYF. CDR3 DNA: TGTGCCAGCAGGGGAGGGCCAGTCGAGACCCAGTACTTC. The full variable domain, rest sourced from reference TRBV25-1 and TRBJ2-5, is EADIYQTPRYLVIGTGKKITLECSQTMGHDKMYWYQQDPGMELHLIHYSYGVNSTEKGDLSSESTVSRIRTEHFPLTLESARPSHTSQYLCASRGGPVETQYFGPGTRLLVL.

This chain joins TRBV11-2 and TRBJ1-1; tentative D call: TRBD1 (6 bases). Per germline, CDR1 SGHAT and CDR2 FQNNGV. V lost 5 bases and J 1 base, leaving 17 bases between the germline ends. CDR3 length: 16 amino acids. Here the CDR3 reads CASSLSWDTENTEAFF. CDR3 in DNA: TGTGCCAGCAGCCTTTCCTGGGACACCGAGAACACTGAAGCTTTCTTT.

This rearrangement joins TRBV7-9 to TRBJ2-6, with D perhaps matching TRBD2 (6 bases). CDR1 and CDR2 from the germline V gene are SEHNR and FQNEAQ (reference sequence). There are 16 residues in the CDR3. V was cut by 5 bases and J by 4 bases, with 15 bases left in between. CDR3 amino acids: CASSHPRGGGANVLTF. CDR3 in DNA: TGTGCCAGCAGCCACCCTAGGGGAGGCGGGGCCAACGTCCTGACTTTC. The full variable domain, with the rest looked up from reference TRBV7-9 and TRBJ2-6, is DTGVSQNPRHKITKRGQNVTFRCDPISEHNRLYWYRQTLGQGPEFLTYFQNEAQLEKSRLLSDRFSAERPKGSFSTLEIQRTEQGDSAMYLCASSHPRGGGANVLTFGAGSRLTVL.

In its sample, this clone was seen once. The chain combines TRBV6-5 with TRBJ2-5; D may be TRBD2 (5 bases). Deletions cut 0 bases from V and 2 bases from J, with 10 bases between. Looked up from germline, CDR1 is MNHEY and CDR2 is SVGAGI. The CDR3 extends over 15 amino acids. The CDR3 bases are TGTGCCAGCAGTTACTCGGGGAGTCTACAAGAGACCCAGTACTTC. Protein: CASSYSGSLQETQYF.

The chain employs TRBV6-2 or TRBV6-3 and TRBJ2-7; 9 bases line up with TRBD1. The CDR3 extends over 15 amino acids. The V gene end was trimmed by 5 bases and the J gene end by 2 bases; junction bases not matched to a gene: 7. Germline V gene data show CDR1 as MNHEY and CDR2 as SVGEGT. The CDR3 nucleotides are TGTGCCAGCAGTACGACAGGGGGGATCACCTACGAGCAGTACGTC. Protein: CASSTTGGITYEQYV.

The gene calls are TRBV27 and TRBJ2-7, with 9 bases aligning to TRBD2. This CDR3 is 16 amino acids long. With 5 bases clipped from V and 0 bases from J, the junction kept 8 bases outside the gene matches. CDR1 is MNHEY, CDR2 SMNVEV, per germline (reference sequence). As DNA, the CDR3 is TGTGCCAGCAGTCCGGGGACTAGCAGAAGCTCCTACGAGCAGTACTTC. Protein: CASSPGTSRSSYEQYF.

V and J are TRBV10-3 and TRBJ1-2; D remains unclear. The CDR3 is 13 residues long. Looked up from germline, CDR1 is ENHRY and CDR2 is SYGVKD. Trimming stripped 0 bases from V and 6 bases from J, with 8 bases between. In DNA, the CDR3 is TGTGCCATCAGTGAGTCGGCAGCGAATGGCTACACCTTC. Translation: CAISESAANGYTF.

This chain connects TRBV2 to TRBJ2-7, with 7 bases matching TRBD1. The CDR3 loop spans 11 amino acids. Per germline, CDR1 SNHLY and CDR2 FYNNEI. With 7 bases clipped from V and 5 bases from J, the junction kept 2 bases outside the gene matches. The CDR3 DNA reads TGTGCCAGCATTGACAGGGACGAGCAGTACTTC. As protein: CASIDRDEQYF.

V and J are TRBV7-2 and TRBJ2-1, with TRBD2 matching 8 bases. The germline V gene has CDR1 SGHTA and CDR2 FQGNSA. The CDR3 loop spans 15 amino acids. Trimming at V came to 3 bases and at J to 4 bases, leaving 5 bases not matched to a gene. The CDR3 is CASSLVAGSYNEQFF. In nucleotides, the CDR3 is TGTGCCAGCAGCTTGGTAGCGGGAAGTTACAATGAGCAGTTCTTC.

The chain has TRBV29-1 and TRBJ2-1; possibly TRBD2 for D (5 bases). V lost 0 bases to trimming and J lost 9 bases, with 12 bases between them. This CDR3 region has 13 residues. CDR1 and CDR2 from the germline V gene are SQVTM and ANQGSEA. The CDR3 DNA follows: TGCAGCGTTGAAGATTCGGGGATAGGTGAGCAGTTCTTC. This gives the protein CSVEDSGIGEQFF.

This sequence joins TRBV7-2 and TRBJ1-4, with D possibly TRBD1 on 5 matching bases. The CDR3 extends over 15 amino acids. The germline V gene has CDR1 SGHTA and CDR2 FQGNSA. V lost 6 bases, J lost 8 bases, and 19 bases lay in between. CDR3 DNA sequence: TGTGCCAGCAGATCGGGACTTTACGCCAGGGAAAAACTGTTTTTT. Its protein product is CASRSGLYAREKLFF.

This clone has only a few counts. The rearrangement links TRBV6-4 to TRBJ2-1; 13 bases map to TRBD2. V shed 6 bases and J 6 bases; nucleotides not matched to a gene: 8. There are 16 residues in the CDR3. The germline V gene encodes CDR1 MRHNA and CDR2 SNTAGT. CDR3 in amino acids: CASSPTSGRVTNEQFF. The CDR3 nucleotides read TGTGCCAGCAGCCCAACTAGCGGGAGGGTAACCAATGAGCAGTTCTTC.

The chain combines TRBV4-1 with TRBJ1-1, with no clear D. V gave up 4 bases and J gave up 1 base, with 10 bases separating them. The germline V gene has CDR1 MGHRA and CDR2 YSYEKL. The CDR3 totals 14 residues. In DNA, the CDR3 is TGCGCCAGCAGCCCTAATAGTGCGAACACTGAAGCTTTCTTT. Amino acid sequence: CASSPNSANTEAFF.

This clone has a handful of counts. V is TRBV11-2 and J is TRBJ2-1, with 8 bases aligning to TRBD2. The CDR3 loop spans 14 amino acids. J gave up 8 bases and V 5 bases, and 8 bases lay outside the gene matches. Germline V gene sequence: CDR1 SGHAT, CDR2 FQNNGV. In nucleotides, the CDR3 is TGTGCCAGCAGCCGGAGACTAGCGTTTGATGAGCAGTTCTTC. This gives the protein CASSRRLAFDEQFF.

The chain has TRBV6-2 or TRBV6-3 and TRBJ1-1; a possible D gene is TRBD1 (5 bases). Germline CDR1 reads MNHEY; CDR2 reads SVGEGT. CDR3 length: 14 amino acids. Trimming shortened V by 6 bases and J by 5 bases, and 16 bases separated the two germline ends. CDR3 protein: CASSWTRGRTEAFF. The CDR3 coding sequence is TGTGCCAGCAGCTGGACAAGGGGAAGGACTGAAGCTTTCTTT.

The V call is TRBV7-3, the J call TRBJ1-2; D may be TRBD1 (5 bases). The CDR3 covers 13 residues. The V end lost 5 bases, the J end lost 8 bases, and 15 bases lay between the germline ends. CDR1 SGHTA and CDR2 FQGTGA come from the germline V gene. The DNA of the CDR3 is TGTGCCAGCAGCCGCACAGGTGGTGGCGGCTACACCTTC. Protein product: CASSRTGGGGYTF.

This chain uses TRBV6-5 with TRBJ2-1, with D possibly being TRBD2 (5 bases). This CDR3 region has 15 residues. Per the germline V gene, CDR1 is MNHEY and CDR2 is SVGAGI. V dropped 6 bases and J dropped 0 bases, with 12 bases sitting between them. The CDR3 region is CASSPSGYSYNEQFF. The CDR3 nucleotides are TGTGCCAGCAGCCCCAGCGGATACTCCTACAATGAGCAGTTCTTC.